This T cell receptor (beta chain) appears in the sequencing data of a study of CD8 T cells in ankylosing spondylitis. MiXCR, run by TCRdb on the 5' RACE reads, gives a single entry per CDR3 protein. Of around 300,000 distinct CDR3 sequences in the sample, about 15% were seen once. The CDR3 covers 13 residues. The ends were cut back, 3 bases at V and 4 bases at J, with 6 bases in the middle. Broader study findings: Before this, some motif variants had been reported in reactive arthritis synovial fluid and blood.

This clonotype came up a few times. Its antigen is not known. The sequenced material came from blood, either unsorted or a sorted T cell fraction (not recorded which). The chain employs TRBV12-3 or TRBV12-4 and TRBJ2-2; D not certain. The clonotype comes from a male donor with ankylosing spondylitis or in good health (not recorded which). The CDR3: CASSFPRTGELFF. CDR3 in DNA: TGTGCCAGCAGTTTCCCCCGCACCGGGGAGCTGTTTTTT.